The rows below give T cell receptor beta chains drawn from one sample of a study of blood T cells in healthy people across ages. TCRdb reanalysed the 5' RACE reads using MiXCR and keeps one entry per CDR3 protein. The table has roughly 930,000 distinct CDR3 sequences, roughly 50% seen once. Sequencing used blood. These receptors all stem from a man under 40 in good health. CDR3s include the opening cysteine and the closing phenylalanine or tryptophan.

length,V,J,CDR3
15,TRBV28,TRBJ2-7,CASSFTPTGSYEQYF
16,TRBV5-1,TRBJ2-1,CASSSARGQGYNEQFF
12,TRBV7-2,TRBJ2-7,CASSQGLKGKYF
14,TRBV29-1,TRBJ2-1,CSVALAGGEREQFF
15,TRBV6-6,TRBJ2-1,CASTRDAFSYNEQFF
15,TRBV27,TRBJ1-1,CASRDLGTGNTEAFF
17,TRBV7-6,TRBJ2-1,CAGSLVGSGGARNEQFF
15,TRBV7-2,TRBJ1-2,CASSLTGQGGYGYTF
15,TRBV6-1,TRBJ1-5,CASSEMKAGGQPQHF
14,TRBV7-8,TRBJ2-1,CASSPRRVHNEQFF
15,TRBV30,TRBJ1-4,CAWSGFGSTNEKLFF
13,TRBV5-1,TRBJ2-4,CASSLDVHGLGYF
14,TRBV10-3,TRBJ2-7,CAISESAQSYEQYF
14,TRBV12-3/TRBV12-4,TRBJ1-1,CASSLAGAGTEAFF
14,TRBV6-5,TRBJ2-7,CASSYQARDYEQYF
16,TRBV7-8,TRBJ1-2,CASSLGRREIDYGYTF
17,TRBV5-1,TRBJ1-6,CASSQGIHRVGDSPLHF
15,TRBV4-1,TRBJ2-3,CASRTAGANTDTQYF
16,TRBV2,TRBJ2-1,CASSPSTGRVSGEQFF
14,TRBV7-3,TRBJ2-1,CASSLQGEDNEQFF
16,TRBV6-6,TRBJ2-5,CASSSKGGQGRYGQYF
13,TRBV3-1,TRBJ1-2,CASSQLSNYGYTF
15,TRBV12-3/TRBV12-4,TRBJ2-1,CASTSGSWMGNEQFF
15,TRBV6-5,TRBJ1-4,CASRLRGVTNEKLFF
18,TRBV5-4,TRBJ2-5,CASSPDPNRQEREETQYF
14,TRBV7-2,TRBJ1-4,CASSSDRANEKLFF
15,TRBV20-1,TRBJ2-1,CSARTSGSSYNEQFF
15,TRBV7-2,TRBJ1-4,CASSLFRGSNEKLFF
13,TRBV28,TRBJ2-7,CASSGLLGIEQYF
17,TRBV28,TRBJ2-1,CASSEGLLAEVSNEQFF
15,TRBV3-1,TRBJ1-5,CASSHRQGDGQPQHF
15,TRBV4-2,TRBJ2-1,CASSQEFASVDEQFF
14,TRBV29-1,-,CSVGRGQGNYEQYF
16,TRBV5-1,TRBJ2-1,CASSVELAGGYNEQFF
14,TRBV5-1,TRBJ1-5,CASSPGQGGQPQHF
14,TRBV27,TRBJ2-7,CASSAAPMLYEQYF
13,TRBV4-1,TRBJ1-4,CASSYPRGEKLFF
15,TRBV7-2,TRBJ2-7,CASSLMGLSVYEQYF
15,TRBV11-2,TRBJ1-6,CASSLGRGYRSPLHF
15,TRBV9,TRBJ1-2,CASSEAGRSHYGYTF
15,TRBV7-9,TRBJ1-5,CASSLGQPSNQPQHF
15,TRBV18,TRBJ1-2,CASSPDGTTNYGYTF
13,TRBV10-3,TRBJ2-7,CASRGTGKNEQYF
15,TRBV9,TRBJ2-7,CASSVTGTGVYEQYF
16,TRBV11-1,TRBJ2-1,CASSLGGLNSYNEQFF
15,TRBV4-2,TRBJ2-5,CASSRILEPQSEQYF
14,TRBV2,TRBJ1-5,CASSGYYREQPQHF
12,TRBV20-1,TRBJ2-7,CSAAGLFPSLYF
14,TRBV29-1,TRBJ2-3,CSVEQGAITDTQYF
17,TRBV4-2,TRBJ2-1,CASSQEGIFVSYNEQFF
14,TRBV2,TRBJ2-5,CASSVQGIQETQYF
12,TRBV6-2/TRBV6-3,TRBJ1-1,CASTLEGGEAFF
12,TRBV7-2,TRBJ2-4,CASSLVGNIQYF
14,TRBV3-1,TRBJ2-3,CASSRTQGTDTQYF